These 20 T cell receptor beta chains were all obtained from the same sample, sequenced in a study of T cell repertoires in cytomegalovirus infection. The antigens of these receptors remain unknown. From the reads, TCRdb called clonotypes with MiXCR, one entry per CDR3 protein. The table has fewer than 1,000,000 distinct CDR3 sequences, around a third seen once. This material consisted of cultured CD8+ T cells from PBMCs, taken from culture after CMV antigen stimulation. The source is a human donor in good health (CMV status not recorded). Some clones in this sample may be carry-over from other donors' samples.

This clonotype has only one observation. The CDR3 loop is CASSQDPRYEQYF. CDR3 DNA sequence: TGTGCCAGCAGCCAAGATCCGCGGTACGAGCAGTACTTC. The chain carries TRBV14 and TRBJ2-7; D unresolved. Germline V gene lookup returns CDR1 SGHDN and CDR2 FVKESK. The CDR3 is 13 residues long. V was pared by 0 bases and J by 4 bases, with 7 bases between.

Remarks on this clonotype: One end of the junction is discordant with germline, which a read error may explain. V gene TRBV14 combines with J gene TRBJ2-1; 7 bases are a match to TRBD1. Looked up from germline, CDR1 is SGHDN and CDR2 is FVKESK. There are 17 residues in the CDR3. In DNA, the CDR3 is TGTGCCGGCAGCCCAGAGGACAGGTCAAGCTCCTACAATGAGCAGTTCTTC. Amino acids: CAGSPEDRSSSYNEQFF. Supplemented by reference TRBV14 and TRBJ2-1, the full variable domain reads EAGVTQFPSHSVIEKGQTVTLRCDPISGHDNLYWYRRVMGKEIKFLLHFVKESKQDESGMPNNRFLAERTGGTYSTLKVQPAELEDSGVYFCAGSPEDRSSSYNEQFFGPGTRLTVL.

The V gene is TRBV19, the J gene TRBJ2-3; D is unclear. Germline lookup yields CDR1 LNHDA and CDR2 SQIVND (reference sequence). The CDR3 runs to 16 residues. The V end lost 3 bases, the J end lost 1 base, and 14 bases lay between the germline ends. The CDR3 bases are TGTGCCAGTAGTATCCCCTCGACACCTCGCACAGATACGCAGTATTTT. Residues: CASSIPSTPRTDTQYF. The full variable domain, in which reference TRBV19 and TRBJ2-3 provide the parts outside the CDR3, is DGGITQSPKYLFRKEGQNVTLSCEQNLNHDAMYWYRQDPGQGLRLIYYSQIVNDFQKGDIAEGYSVSREKKESFPLTVTSAQKNPTAFYLCASSIPSTPRTDTQYFGPGTRLTVL.

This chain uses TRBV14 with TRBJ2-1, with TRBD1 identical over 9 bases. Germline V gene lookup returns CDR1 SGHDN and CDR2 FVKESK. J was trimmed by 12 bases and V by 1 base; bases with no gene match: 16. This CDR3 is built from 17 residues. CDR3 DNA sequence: TGTGCCAGCAGCCAAGGGGTCCCCTGGGTACGACAGGGGGTGCAGTTCTTC. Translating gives CASSQGVPWVRQGVQFF.

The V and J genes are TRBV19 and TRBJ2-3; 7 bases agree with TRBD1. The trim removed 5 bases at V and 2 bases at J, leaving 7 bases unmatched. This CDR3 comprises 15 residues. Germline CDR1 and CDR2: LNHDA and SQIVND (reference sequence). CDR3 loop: CASSQGQVSTDTQYF. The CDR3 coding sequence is TGTGCCAGTAGTCAAGGACAGGTCTCCACAGATACGCAGTATTTT.

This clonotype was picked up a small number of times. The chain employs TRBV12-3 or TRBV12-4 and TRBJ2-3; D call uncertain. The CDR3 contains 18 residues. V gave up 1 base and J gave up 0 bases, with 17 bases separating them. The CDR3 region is CASSLDAWSTTSTDTQYF. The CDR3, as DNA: TGTGCCAGCAGTTTAGATGCATGGTCCACAACTAGCACAGATACGCAGTATTTT.

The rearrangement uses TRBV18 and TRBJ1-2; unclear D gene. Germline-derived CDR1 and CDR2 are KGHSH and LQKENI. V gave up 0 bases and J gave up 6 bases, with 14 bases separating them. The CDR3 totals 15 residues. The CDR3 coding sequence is TGTGCCAGCTCACCACCGATGTGGAAGATTGATGGCTACACCTTC. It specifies CASSPPMWKIDGYTF.

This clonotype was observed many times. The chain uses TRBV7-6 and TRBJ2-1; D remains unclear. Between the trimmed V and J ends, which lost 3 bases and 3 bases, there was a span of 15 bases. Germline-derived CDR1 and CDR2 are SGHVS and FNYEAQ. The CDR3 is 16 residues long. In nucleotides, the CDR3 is TGTGCCAGCAGCTTCGGGTTGGGCGGCTACTACAATGAGCAGTTCTTC. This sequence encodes CASSFGLGGYYNEQFF.

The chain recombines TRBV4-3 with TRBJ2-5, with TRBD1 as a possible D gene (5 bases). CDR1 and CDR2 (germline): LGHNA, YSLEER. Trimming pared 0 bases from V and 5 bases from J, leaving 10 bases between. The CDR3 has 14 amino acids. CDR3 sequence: CASSQDRTSETQYF. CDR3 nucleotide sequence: TGCGCCAGCAGCCAAGATAGGACATCGGAGACCCAGTACTTC.

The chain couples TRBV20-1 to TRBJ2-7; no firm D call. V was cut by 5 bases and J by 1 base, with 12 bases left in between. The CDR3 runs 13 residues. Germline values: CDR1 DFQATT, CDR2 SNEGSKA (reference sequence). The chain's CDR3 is CSAQATHSYEQYV. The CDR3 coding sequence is TGCAGTGCTCAAGCAACACATTCCTACGAGCAGTACGTC.

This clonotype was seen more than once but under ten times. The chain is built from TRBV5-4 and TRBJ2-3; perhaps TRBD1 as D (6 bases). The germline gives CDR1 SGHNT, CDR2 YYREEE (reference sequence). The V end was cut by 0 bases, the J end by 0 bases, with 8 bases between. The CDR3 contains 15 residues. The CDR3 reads CASSLGQVSTDTQYF. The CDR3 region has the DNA TGTGCCAGCAGCTTGGGACAGGTCAGCACAGATACGCAGTATTTT.

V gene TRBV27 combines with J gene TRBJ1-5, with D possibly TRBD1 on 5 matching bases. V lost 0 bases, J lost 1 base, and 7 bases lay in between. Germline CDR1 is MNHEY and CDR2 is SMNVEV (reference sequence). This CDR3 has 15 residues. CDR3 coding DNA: TGTGCCAGCAGTTTATCCAAGGGGAGCAATCAGCCCCAGCATTTT. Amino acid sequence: CASSLSKGSNQPQHF.

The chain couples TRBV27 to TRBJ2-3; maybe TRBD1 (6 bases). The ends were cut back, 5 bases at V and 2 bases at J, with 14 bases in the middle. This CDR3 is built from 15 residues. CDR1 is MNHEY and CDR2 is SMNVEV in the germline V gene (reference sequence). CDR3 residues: CASSAPGGSTDTQYF. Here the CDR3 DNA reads TGTGCCAGCAGTGCCCCTGGGGGCTCCACAGATACGCAGTATTTT.

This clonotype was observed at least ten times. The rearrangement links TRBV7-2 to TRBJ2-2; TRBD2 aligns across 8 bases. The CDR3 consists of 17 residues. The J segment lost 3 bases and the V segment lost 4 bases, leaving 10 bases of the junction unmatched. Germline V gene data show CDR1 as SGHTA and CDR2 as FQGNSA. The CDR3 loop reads CASSSPNTSGDTGELFF. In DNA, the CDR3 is TGTGCCAGCAGCTCTCCAAATACTAGCGGCGACACCGGGGAGCTGTTTTTT. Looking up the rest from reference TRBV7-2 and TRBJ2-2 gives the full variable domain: GAGVSQSPSNKVTEKGKDVELRCDPISGHTALYWYRQSLGQGLEFLIYFQGNSAPDKSGLPSDRFSAERTGGSVSTLTIQRTQQEDSAVYLCASSSPNTSGDTGELFFGEGSRLTVL.

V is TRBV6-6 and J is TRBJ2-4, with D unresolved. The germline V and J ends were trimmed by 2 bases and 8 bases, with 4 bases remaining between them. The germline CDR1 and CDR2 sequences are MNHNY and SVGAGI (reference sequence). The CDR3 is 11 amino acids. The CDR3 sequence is CASSYQDIQYF. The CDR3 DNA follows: TGTGCCAGCAGTTACCAGGACATTCAGTACTTC.

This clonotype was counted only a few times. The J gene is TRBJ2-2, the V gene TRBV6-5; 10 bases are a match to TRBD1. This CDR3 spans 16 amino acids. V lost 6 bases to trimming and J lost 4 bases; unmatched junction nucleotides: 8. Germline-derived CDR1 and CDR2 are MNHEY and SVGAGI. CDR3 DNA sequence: TGTGCCAGCAGCCTCGGACAGGGGGTGGTCACCGGGGAGCTGTTTTTT. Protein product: CASSLGQGVVTGELFF.

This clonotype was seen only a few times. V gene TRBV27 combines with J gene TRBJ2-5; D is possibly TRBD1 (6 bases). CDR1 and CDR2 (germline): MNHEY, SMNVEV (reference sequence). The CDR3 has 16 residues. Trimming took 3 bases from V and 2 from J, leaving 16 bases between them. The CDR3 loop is CASSFQAGVDQETQYF. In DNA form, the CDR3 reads TGTGCCAGCAGTTTTCAGGCAGGGGTGGATCAAGAGACCCAGTACTTC.

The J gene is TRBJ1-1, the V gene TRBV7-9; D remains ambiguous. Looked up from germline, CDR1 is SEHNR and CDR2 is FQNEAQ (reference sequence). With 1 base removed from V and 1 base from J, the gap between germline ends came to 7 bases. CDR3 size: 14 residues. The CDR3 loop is CASSLEGKNTEAFF. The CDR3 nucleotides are TGTGCCAGCAGCTTAGAAGGGAAGAACACTGAAGCTTTCTTT.

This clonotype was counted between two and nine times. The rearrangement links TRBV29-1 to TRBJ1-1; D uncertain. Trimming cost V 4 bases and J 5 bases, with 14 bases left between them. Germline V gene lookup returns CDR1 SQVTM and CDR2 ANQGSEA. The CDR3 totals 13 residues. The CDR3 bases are TGCAGCGTTGGGGTAGGGCTTAAGACTGAAGCTTTCTTT. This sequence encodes CSVGVGLKTEAFF.

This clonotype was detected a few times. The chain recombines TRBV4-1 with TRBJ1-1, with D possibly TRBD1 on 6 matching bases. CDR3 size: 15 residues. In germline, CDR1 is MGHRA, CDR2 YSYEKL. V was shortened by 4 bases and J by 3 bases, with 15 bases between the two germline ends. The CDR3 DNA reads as TGCGCCAGCAGCCGAGATTCGGGACAATACACTGAAGCTTTCTTT. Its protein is CASSRDSGQYTEAFF.